This T cell receptor beta chain originates from a study of blood T cell repertoires in COVID-19. Study information: Whether acute or convalescent, the COVID-19 samples came from the United States, Italy and Spain. T cells, B-cell-depleted T cells, or PBMCs supplied cDNA or gDNA.

The V end lost 0 bases, the J end lost 3 bases, and 5 bases lay between the germline ends. The CDR3 sequence is 13 residues long. Germline V gene lookup returns CDR1 MNHEY and CDR2 SVGEGT. Original analysis: Amplification of reference gene primers was used by the study to estimate nucleated cell counts. Method: immunoSEQ multiplex PCR; TCRdb's copy keeps in-frame clones and lacks some. V and J calls and clone size follow that table, whereas D and trimming were derived from the DNA. The sample contains roughly 170,000 clones, about 88% of which appear only once. Sequencing was performed on peripheral blood. This chain links TRBV6-2 or TRBV6-3 with TRBJ1-2; the D is unclear. The clonotype originates from a man aged 60-69 years with acute or convalescent COVID-19. The CDR3 protein is CASSYSQDYGYTF. DNA for the CDR3: TGTGCCAGCAGTTACTCGCAGGACTATGGCTACACCTTC.